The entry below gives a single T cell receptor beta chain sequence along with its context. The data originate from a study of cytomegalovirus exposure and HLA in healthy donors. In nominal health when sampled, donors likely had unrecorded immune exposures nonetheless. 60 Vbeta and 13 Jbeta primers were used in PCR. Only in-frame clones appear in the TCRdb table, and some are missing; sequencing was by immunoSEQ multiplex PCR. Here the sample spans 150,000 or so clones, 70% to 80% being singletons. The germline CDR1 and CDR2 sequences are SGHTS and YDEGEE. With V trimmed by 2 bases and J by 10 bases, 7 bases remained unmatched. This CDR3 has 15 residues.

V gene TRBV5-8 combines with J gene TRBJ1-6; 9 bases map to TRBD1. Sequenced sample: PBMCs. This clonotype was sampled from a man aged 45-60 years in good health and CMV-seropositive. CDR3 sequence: CASSLQGAGGSPLHF. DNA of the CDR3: TGTGCCAGCAGCTTACAGGGGGCGGGAGGCTCACCCCTCCACTTT.